This TCR beta chain was recorded in a study of cytomegalovirus exposure and HLA in healthy donors. Study conclusions and caveats: The study dropped some indistinguishable V segments, TRBV6-2 and TRBV6-3 among them. The classifier reportedly diagnosed cytomegalovirus status with high specificity and sensitivity. Productive status was seen about 87% or about 30% of the time for most TCR beta V segments in an earlier analysis.

As concerns this clone: The antigen remains unidentified.

The primer mix had 60 Vbeta and 13 Jbeta primers. Data came from immunoSEQ multiplex PCR; TCRdb stores just in-frame clones and leaves some out. Of approximately 150,000 clones in the sample, over 60% are singletons; the top ten hold under 3%. V lost 4 bases to trimming and J lost 6 bases, with 28 bases between them. The CDR3 consists of 18 residues. From germline, CDR1 is SGHVS and CDR2 FQNEAQ. The V call is TRBV7-8, the J call TRBJ2-7, with D tentatively TRBD1 (5 bases). The sequencing input was PBMCs. The clonotype comes from a woman aged 25 to 45 in good health and CMV-seropositive. The CDR3 here is CASSSMPLWLQVQVEQYF. The CDR3 DNA reads TGTGCCAGCAGCTCCATGCCTCTTTGGCTCCAGGTACAGGTCGAGCAGTACTTC.